This T cell receptor (beta chain) came from a study of cytomegalovirus exposure and HLA in healthy donors (dated by TCRdb to the late 2010s). With respect to the entire study: An earlier analysis of several hundred of the donors reported under 300 Gb of sequence data and around 100 million unique TCR beta sequences obtained from roughly 180 million T cells. Around 320 gigabases of sequencing data and tens of millions of unique TCR sequences were included in an early release covering several hundred HLA-typed donors. Of the 300 to 500 genotyped donors, 65% to 90% were placed in the genetic ancestry cluster associated with self-reported Caucasian donors. The aim of the study was to test whether cataloging public T cell receptors could identify signatures of past pathogen exposure. Using immunosequencing, the study profiled T cell repertoires from 640 or so subjects and related those repertoires to cytomegalovirus serostatus. Besides the first cohort of approximately 670 subjects, a separate validation cohort made up of some 110 different subjects was used. High-throughput TCR immunosequencing, statistical association of individual TCRs with disease status, and machine learning were combined to predict cytomegalovirus infection status. In a later analysis, previously published TCR beta repertoires from about 640 donors were re-analyzed and high-resolution HLA genotyping was added so that TCR occurrence patterns could be studied. Rather than using new phenotypic data, the later analysis identified candidate immune exposures from TCR beta sequences and from how often those sequences occurred across donors. An earlier analysis of several hundred of the donors applied high-throughput TCR beta sequencing to assess whether each TCR beta V gene segment acted as functional or pseudogenic. Donor age, sex, ethnicity and CMV serostatus were compiled together with the repertoire data. In a later genetic analysis, genome-wide SNP genotypes for about 65% of the roughly 700 donors were used, and that subset was treated as a discovery cohort. Every discovery cohort repertoire had been produced on one sequencing platform. HLA typing included class I and class II loci at four-digit resolution. Typing coverage varied by locus: 629-630 donors for A, B, C, DRB1 and DQB1; more than 500 for DQA1; about 600 for DPA1; about 450 for DPB1. A few DR-DQ haplotypes were treated as single units for association and clustering because of strong linkage in the cohort. Among 398 genotyped donors of the cohort, an average of approximately 230,000 unique TCR beta nucleotide sequences were sequenced per donor, roughly 20% of them non-productive.

The library was produced with the immunoSEQ multiplex PCR assay. For the multiplex PCR, a mixture combining 60 forward primers for TCR Vbeta segments and 13 reverse primers for TCR Jbeta segments was used. The CDR3 region of rearranged TCR beta genes was amplified from genomic DNA with a multiplex PCR assay. The amplified TCR beta libraries were sequenced on the Illumina HiSeq System as 87-base-pair reads. The authors processed their data as follows. In a later analysis, about 80 million unique TCR beta chains were counted across the 690 or so repertoires, and roughly 11 million of these chains were shared by at least two donors. To remove PCR and sequencing errors, raw reads were error-corrected and collapsed into unique sequences using a nearest-neighbor algorithm that merged closely related sequences. V, D and J gene segments were assigned by aligning CDR3 sequences to IMGT reference sequences. For a sequence to be retained, a match of at least six nucleotides was required to both a V gene segment and a J gene segment. A rearrangement was called productive if the CDR3 had no stop codons and remained in frame with V and J, and every other rearrangement was called non-productive. CDR3 was defined by IMGT convention, running from the second conserved V-encoded cysteine to the conserved J-encoded phenylalanine. The earlier analysis of about 590 of the donors excluded sequences that lacked an unambiguous match to a single V gene segment. In an earlier analysis of 450 to 750 of the donors, a V segment was called functional when productive rearrangements were above 56.7%, and segregating when the standard deviation between donors exceeded 5%. A statistical classification framework was developed to diagnose cytomegalovirus status using the catalog of TCR beta chain sequences. In a later analysis, V and J genes were assigned by comparing TCR nucleotide sequences against IMGT/GENE-DB human TR gene sequences. Using the TCRdist pipeline, a later analysis assigned CDR3 sequences along with most-parsimonious VDJ recombination scenarios. In a later analysis, each TCR beta chain was defined by its CDR3 amino acid sequence together with its V-gene family, and reads lacking a unique V-gene family were excluded. In a later analysis, 500 to 650 highly shared, low-generation-probability nucleotide sequences were removed to address suspected cross-contamination and a sequencing artifact. In a later analysis, a clonal expansion index was calculated for each public chain from normalized within-repertoire ranks of inferred template counts. Generation probabilities in a later analysis came from a VDJ recombination model fitted to out-of-frame rearrangements, and those results were checked against IGoR. Hypergeometric tests were used in a later analysis to score TCR-TCR, TCR-HLA and TCR-CMV co-occurrence, with a repertoire-size bias correction applied to the TCR pairs. To estimate false discovery rates, a later analysis permuted the HLA or CMV assignments 20 times. In a later analysis, co-occurring TCRs were grouped using DBSCAN, and TCRdist sequence similarity was added for clustering within HLA-allele-positive subsets. For co-occurrence clustering, repertoires with fewer than 30,000 or more than 120,000 public chains were excluded, along with roughly five repertoires with anomalous nucleotide sharing. This immuneACCESS table, as held by TCRdb, lists in-frame sequences with V and J called but not all clones. Of the missing ones, under half trace to an unresolved V gene in checked studies; the others have no known cause. D and trimming were read from the DNA, whereas the V and J calls and clone size are those reported in that table. This sample is represented by tens of thousands of clones; approximately 70% of them were singletons. The ten largest clones add up to roughly 5.3% of the sample.

On the study overall, not on this receptor specifically: Because counts were too low, 15 to 20 rarely observed V segments, including chromosome 9 orphons, were excluded from the earlier analysis of 587 of the donors. Specific HLA alleles were associated with around 18,000 TCR beta sequences at a false discovery rate of 0.05 in a later analysis. Most CMV-associated TCR beta chains appeared to be HLA-restricted in a later analysis, and the HLA associations seemed to be driven largely by CMV exposure. Strong co-occurrence of HLA alleles, especially DR and DQ, made assigning TCR associations to individual alleles difficult. In a later analysis, TCR association rates were found to vary across HLA loci, with the most associated TCRs seen for DRB1 alleles and the fewest for HLA-C alleles. Linkage disequilibrium might explain the correlated functional status among segregating V segments, but an unknown experimental factor could not be excluded. In vitro tests confirmed that three of the cytomegalovirus-associated TCR beta chains recognize cytomegalovirus antigens. In a later genetic analysis, fewer N-insertions in productive TCRs were reported among donors in an Asian-associated ancestry cluster than the roughly 700-donor mean. Most TCR sequences were observed very rarely across donors, whereas some public TCRs were present in many individuals. A further reported finding was that TCR beta sequences accurately predicted the HLA-A and HLA-B alleles for most subjects in the first cohort. A later analysis reported that several top co-occurrence clusters appeared linked to parvovirus B19, influenza, CMV and Epstein-Barr virus. A total of fewer than 200 TCR beta chains were listed by the study as associated with cytomegalovirus. In this cohort, only TCR beta chains were sequenced, and detectable features were limited by the absence of alpha or paired-chain data. Broadly in line with IMGT annotations, most TCR beta V segments showed up in productive rearrangements about 87% or about 30% of the time in an earlier analysis of 587 of the donors. An association between a missense DCLRE1C variant and V-gene and J-gene trimming of TCR beta chains was found in a later genetic analysis and replicated in an independent cohort. The authors suggested that the approach could potentially be generalized to other disease states and immunological phenotypes. Immune exposure information for the cohort was limited to CMV serostatus. HLA typing was unavailable for some donors at each locus, so association tests used only the typed subset. A group of highly shared sequence variants was considered likely to be a technical artifact of the sequencing pipeline. A later analysis found that HLA-associated TCR beta chains were more clonally expanded and had lower generation probabilities than equally common non-associated chains. The presence/absence analyses assumed that sequencing depth was roughly uniform across donors, and that assumption may not be true. The classifier was reported to diagnose cytomegalovirus status with high specificity and sensitivity in both the original and validation cohorts.

The cohort consisted of 600 to 750 healthy bone marrow donors. All cohort members were sampled while nominally healthy, although unrecorded immune exposures were likely present. The donor was CMV seronegative and belonged to the group of over 350 seronegative cohort members. Every donor gave a peripheral blood sample, and the peripheral blood mononuclear cells from that sample were used for TCR beta sequencing. The Qiagen DNeasy Blood Extraction Kit was used to extract genomic DNA from the blood cell samples. Remarks on this clone: The clone's antigen remains unknown. Per-nucleotide qualities are absent, and no much larger clonotype sits a single base away.

The sequenced sample was PBMCs. The clonotype originates from a man aged 50-59 years in good health and CMV-seronegative.

The nucleotide sequence reads TGCGCCAGCAGTGAGTCGGGTAGCCCCACCGGGGAGCTGTTTTTT. Translated, this is CASSESGSPTGELFF. This sequence uses TRBV10-1 and TRBJ2-2; the D gene lacks a confident call. V is reduced by 0 bases and J by 4 bases, leaving a spacing of 9 bases between them. The CDR3 contains 15 residues, cysteine and phenylalanine counted. The CDR3 DNA has 45 bases and is translated from base 1. The CDR1 and CDR2 encoded by the germline V gene (reference sequence) are WNHNN and SYGVQD.